This TCR beta chain comes out of a study of stem cell transplantation in POMP-related autoinflammatory disease. Clones were sequenced by immunoSEQ multiplex PCR, and TCRdb holds only the in-frame ones, with some missing. Of 25,000 to 30,000 clones in the sample, roughly 80% are singletons; the top ten hold approximately 2.4%. In germline, CDR1 is SGDLS, CDR2 YYNGEE. V was pared by 4 bases and J by 7 bases, with 12 bases between. This CDR3 has 13 residues. The material sequenced was CD4+ T cells from PBMCs, taken before stem cell transplantation. The chain combines TRBV9 with TRBJ2-1; no clear D gene. The TCR originated in a human donor with POMP-related autoinflammation and immune dysregulation (PRAID). The CDR3 reads CASSPSTGNEQFF. Here the CDR3 DNA reads TGTGCCAGCAGCCCGTCTACGGGTAATGAGCAGTTCTTC.